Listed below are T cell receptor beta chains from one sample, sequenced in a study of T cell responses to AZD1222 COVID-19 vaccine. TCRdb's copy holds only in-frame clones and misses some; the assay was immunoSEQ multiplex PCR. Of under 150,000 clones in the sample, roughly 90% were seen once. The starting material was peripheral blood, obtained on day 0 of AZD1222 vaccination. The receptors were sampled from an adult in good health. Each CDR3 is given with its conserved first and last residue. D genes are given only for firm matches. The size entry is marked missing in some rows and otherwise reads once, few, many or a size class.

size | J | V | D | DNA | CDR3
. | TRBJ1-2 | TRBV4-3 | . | TGCGCCAGCAGCCGTACCGTACTGACACCCGGAAATGGCTACACCTTC | CASSRTVLTPGNGYTF
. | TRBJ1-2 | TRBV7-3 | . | TGTGCCAGCAGCTTAACGGGGACGGAGTATGGCTACACCTTC | CASSLTGTEYGYTF
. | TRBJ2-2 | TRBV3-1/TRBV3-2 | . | TGTGCCAGCAGCCAGGGCCTCCCAGGCACCGGGGAGCTGTTTTTT | CASSQGLPGTGELFF
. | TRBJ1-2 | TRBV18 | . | TGTGCCAGCTCACCAGGATCCGTTTCTTATGGCTACACCTTC | CASSPGSVSYGYTF
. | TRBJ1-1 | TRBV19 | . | TGTGCCAGTGGGTCAGGGGTTTACACTGAAGCTTTCTTT | CASGSGVYTEAFF
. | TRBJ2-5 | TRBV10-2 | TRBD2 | TGCGCCAGCAGAAGGACTAGCGGGGGGGGCAGGGAGACCCAGTACTTC | CASRRTSGGGRETQYF
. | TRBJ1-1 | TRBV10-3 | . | TGTGCCATCAGTGAGTCGGACAGAACGAACACTGAAGCTTTCTTT | CAISESDRTNTEAFF
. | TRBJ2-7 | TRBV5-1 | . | TGCGCCAGCAGCTTGGAGCGGAGTTCCTACGAGCAGTACTTC | CASSLERSSYEQYF
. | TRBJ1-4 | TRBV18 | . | TGTGCCAGCTCACCACGGCGGGAAAAACTGTTTTTT | CASSPRREKLFF
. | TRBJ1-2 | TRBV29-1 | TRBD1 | TGCAGCGTTGCCCAGGGGGACGGCTATGGCTACACCTTC | CSVAQGDGYGYTF
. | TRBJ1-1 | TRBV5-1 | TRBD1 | TGCGCCAGCAGTATACAGGGGGGGAACACTGAAGCTTTCTTT | CASSIQGGNTEAFF
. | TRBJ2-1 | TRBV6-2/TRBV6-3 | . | TGTGCCAGCAGTGGCTCACTAGGGTCCTACAATGAGCAGTTCTTC | CASSGSLGSYNEQFF
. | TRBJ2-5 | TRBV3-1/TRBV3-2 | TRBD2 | TGTGCCAGCAGCCAATCTCCGGGGGGGCCCGGAGAGACCCAGTACTTC | CASSQSPGGPGETQYF
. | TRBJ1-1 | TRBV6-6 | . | TGTGCCAGCAGCCCGGGACCGGCGGACACTGAAGCTTTCTTT | CASSPGPADTEAFF
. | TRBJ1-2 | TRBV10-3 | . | TGTGCCATTCGACCCATTACCGGGGCGGGCGGCTACACCTTC | CAIRPITGAGGYTF
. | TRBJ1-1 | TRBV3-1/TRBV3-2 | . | TGTGCCAGCAGCTTATTGATGAACACTGAAGCTTTCTTT | CASSLLMNTEAFF
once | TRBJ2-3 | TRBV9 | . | TGTGCCAGCAGCGTAAACGTTGCAGATACGCAGTATTTT | CASSVNVADTQYF
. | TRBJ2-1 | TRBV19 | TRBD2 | TGTGCCAGTAGCCCGGTTTCGGCGGGGGGGGGCTATGAGCAGTTCTTC | CASSPVSAGGGYEQFF
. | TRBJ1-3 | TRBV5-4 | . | TGTGCCAGCAGCCCCGGGGCAGGTGGAAACACCATATATTTT | CASSPGAGGNTIYF
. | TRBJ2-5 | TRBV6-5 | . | TGTGCCAGCAGACGACAAGCTTTCCCTGACCAGTACTTC | CASRRQAFPDQYF
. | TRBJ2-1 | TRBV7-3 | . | TGTGCCAGCAGCTCACAGCCGTACAATGAGCAGTTCTTC | CASSSQPYNEQFF
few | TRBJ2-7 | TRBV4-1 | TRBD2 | TGCGCCAGCAGCTTTAGACACGGGGGAGGGCCCTACGAGCAGTACTTC | CASSFRHGGGPYEQYF
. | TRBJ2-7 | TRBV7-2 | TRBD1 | TGTGCCAGCAGCTCCACCGGGACAGGGGCCTACGAGCAGTACTTC | CASSSTGTGAYEQYF
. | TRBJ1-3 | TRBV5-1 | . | TGCGCCAGCAGCTTGGGATATTCTGGAAACACCATATATTTT | CASSLGYSGNTIYF
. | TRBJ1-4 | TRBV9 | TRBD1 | TGTGCCAGCAGCGTAACGGGACAGGGTGAAAAACTGTTTTTT | CASSVTGQGEKLFF
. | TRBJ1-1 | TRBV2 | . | TGTGCCAGCAGTTACACTGAAGCTTTCTTT | CASSYTEAFF
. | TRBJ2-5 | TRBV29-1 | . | TGCAGCGCAGCACCAGGGACTGCCGGTGGGGAGACCCAGTACTTC | CSAAPGTAGGETQYF
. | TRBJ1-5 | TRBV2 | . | TGTGCCAGCAGTGATTACTGGGGGGGCGCCGATAGCAATCAGCCCCAGCATTTT | CASSDYWGGADSNQPQHF
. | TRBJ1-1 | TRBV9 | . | TGTGCCAGCAGCGTAGCGGCAGATGTGATTGAAGCTTTCTTT | CASSVAADVIEAFF
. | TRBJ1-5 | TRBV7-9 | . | TGTGCCAGCAGCTTCACCGGGACTACGAATCAGCCCCAGCATTTT | CASSFTGTTNQPQHF
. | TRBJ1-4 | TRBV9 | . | TGTGCCAGCAGCGTAGACTGGCAGTCTGCAACTAATGAAAAACTGTTTTTT | CASSVDWQSATNEKLFF
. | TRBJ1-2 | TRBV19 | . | TGTGCCAGTAGTATAGATCCTTGGCAGGGCCACTATGGCTACACCTTC | CASSIDPWQGHYGYTF
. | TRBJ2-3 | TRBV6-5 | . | TGTGCCAGCTCCGGACTGGGAACTAGCACAGATACGCAGTATTTT | CASSGLGTSTDTQYF
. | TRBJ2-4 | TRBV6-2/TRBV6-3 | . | TGTGCCAGCAGTCGATCCGGGTCGAGGGGAAACATTCAGTACTTC | CASSRSGSRGNIQYF
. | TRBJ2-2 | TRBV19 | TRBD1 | TGTGCCAGTAGTATCATCGAGACAGGGGTCCGGGAGCTGTTTTTT | CASSIIETGVRELFF
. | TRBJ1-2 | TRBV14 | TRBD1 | TGTGCCAGCAGCCAGTTGAGGACAGGGGGCGACTATGGCTACACCTTC | CASSQLRTGGDYGYTF
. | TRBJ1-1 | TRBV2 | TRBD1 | TGTGCCAGCAGACGGGGGGACAGGGATAACACTGAAGCTTTCTTT | CASRRGDRDNTEAFF
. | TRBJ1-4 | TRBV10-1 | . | TGCGCCTCCTTGACTCCCAAGGCCTTCAATGAAAAACTGTTTTTT | CASLTPKAFNEKLFF
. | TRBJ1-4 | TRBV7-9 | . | TGTGCCAGCAGCTTAGCCTGGGACGCATGGAATGAAAAACTGTTTTTT | CASSLAWDAWNEKLFF
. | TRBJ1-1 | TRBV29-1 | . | TGCAGCTCCAAAAGTGGGGGCGCTGAAGCTTTCTTT | CSSKSGGAEAFF
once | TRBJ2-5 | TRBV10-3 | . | TGTGCCATCAGTAAATCCGGGACGCAGGCACGGGAGACCCAGTACTTC | CAISKSGTQARETQYF
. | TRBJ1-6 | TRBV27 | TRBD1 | TGTGCCAGCAGTTTATCGGTTGCAGGGCCCAGGGGGGCCCTCCACTTT | CASSLSVAGPRGALHF
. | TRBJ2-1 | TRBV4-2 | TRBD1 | TGTGCCAGCGCCGGGACAGGCAGTTACAATGAGCAGTTCTTC | CASAGTGSYNEQFF
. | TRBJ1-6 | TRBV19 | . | TGTGCCAGTAGTATAACGGAGGTTAGGGACTCAGGTTCACCCCTCCACTTT | CASSITEVRDSGSPLHF
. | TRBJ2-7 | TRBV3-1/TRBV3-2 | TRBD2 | TGTGCCAGCGGATATTTCGGGGGGGTCGCCTACGAGCAGTACTTC | CASGYFGGVAYEQYF
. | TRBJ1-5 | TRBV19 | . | TGTGCCAGTAGTATTGCGGAGGGTCTCGGCAATCAGCCCCAGCATTTT | CASSIAEGLGNQPQHF
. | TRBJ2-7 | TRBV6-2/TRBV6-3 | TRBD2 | TGTGCCAGCAGTCCCGTCCCGGGGGGGGACTACGAGCAGTACTTC | CASSPVPGGDYEQYF
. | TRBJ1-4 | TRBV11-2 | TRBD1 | TGTGCCAGCAGCCCGGTAGGGACAGGGCCTGAAAAACTGTTTTTT | CASSPVGTGPEKLFF
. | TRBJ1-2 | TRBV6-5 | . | TGTGCCAGCCATCAGCGGGGGCCGGACTATGGCTACACCTTC | CASHQRGPDYGYTF
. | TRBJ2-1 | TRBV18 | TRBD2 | TGTGCCAGTTCCGGACTAGCGGGGAGCAATGAGCAGTTCTTC | CASSGLAGSNEQFF
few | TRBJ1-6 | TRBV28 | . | TGTGCCAGCAGCTCTCCCTTTGATTCACCCCTCCACTTT | CASSSPFDSPLHF
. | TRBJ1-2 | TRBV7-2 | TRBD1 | TGTGCCAGCAGCCCGGCCGGACAGGGAGGCTACACCTTC | CASSPAGQGGYTF
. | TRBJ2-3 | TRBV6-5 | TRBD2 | TGTGCCAGCAGAAAGCGGGGGGGCACAGATACGCAGTATTTT | CASRKRGGTDTQYF
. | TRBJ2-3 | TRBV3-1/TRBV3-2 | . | TGTGCCAGCAGCCAAAGAAGCACAGATACGCAGTATTTT | CASSQRSTDTQYF